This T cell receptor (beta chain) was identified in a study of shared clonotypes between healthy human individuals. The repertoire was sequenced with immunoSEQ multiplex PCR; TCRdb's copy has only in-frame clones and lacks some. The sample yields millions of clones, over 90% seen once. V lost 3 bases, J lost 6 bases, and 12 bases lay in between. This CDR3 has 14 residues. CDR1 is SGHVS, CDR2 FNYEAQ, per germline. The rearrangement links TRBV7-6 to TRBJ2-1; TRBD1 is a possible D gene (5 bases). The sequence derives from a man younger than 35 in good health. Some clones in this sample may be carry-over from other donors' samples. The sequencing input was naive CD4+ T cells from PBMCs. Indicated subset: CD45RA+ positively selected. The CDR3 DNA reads TGTGCCAGCAGCTTCGCAGGGTATTCCAATGAGCAGTTCTTC. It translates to CASSFAGYSNEQFF.